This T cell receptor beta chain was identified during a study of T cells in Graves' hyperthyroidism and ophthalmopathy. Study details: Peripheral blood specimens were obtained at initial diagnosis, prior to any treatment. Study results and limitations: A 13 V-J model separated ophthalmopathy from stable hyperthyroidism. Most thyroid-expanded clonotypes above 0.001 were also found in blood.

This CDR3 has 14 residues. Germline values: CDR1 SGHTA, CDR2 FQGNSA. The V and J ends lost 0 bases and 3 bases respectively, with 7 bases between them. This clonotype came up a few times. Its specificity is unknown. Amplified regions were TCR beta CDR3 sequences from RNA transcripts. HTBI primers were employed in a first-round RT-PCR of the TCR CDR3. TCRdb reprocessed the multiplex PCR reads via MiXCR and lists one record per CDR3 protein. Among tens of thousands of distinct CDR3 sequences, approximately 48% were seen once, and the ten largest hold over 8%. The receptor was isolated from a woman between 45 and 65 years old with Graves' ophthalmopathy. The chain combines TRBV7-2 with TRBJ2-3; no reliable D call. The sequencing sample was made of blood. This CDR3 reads CASSLASATDTQYF. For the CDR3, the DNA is TGTGCCAGCAGCTTAGCGTCAGCGACAGATACGCAGTATTTT.